The clone carrying this T cell receptor (beta chain) was seen repeatedly, ten times or more. Its matching antigen is unknown. The sample is drawn from a study of neurological immune-mediated disorders. Regarding time point: longitudinal time-point 3. The unsorted libraries had their origin in 2 million PBMCs stored at -80 C. TCRdb recomputed calls from the 5' RACE reads with MiXCR, one row per CDR3 protein. The table has fewer than 85,000 distinct CDR3 sequences, approximately 4.3% seen once. This CDR3 has 15 residues. Trimming took off 5 bases at V and 0 bases at J, with 13 bases between the two ends. The germline V gene has CDR1 DFQATT and CDR2 SNEGSKA (reference sequence). Study-wide results and caveats: Expanded clones shared no identical CDR3 amino acid sequences across subjects, which suggested private TCR-beta repertoires in all groups.

What was sequenced was PBMCs. This TCR was sampled from a woman in her sixties with multiple sclerosis. This sequence joins TRBV20-1 and TRBJ2-2; tentative D call: TRBD1 (7 bases). CDR3 sequence: CSASRDSANTGELFF. DNA for the CDR3: TGCAGTGCTTCGCGGGACAGCGCGAACACCGGGGAGCTGTTTTTT.